This T cell receptor (beta chain) is from a study of shared clonotypes between healthy human individuals. In the study overall: Plates per donor: three CD4 naive, three CD4 memory, two CD8 naive, one CD8 memory.

Germline assignment: CDR1 MNHEY and CDR2 SVGAGI. This CDR3 has 13 amino acids. V lost 2 bases to trimming and J lost 5 bases, with 7 bases between them. For each subset, genomic DNA was distributed in equal portions over several immunoSEQ plates. Sequenced by immunoSEQ multiplex PCR; TCRdb stores in-frame clones only, minus some. The sample has a few million clones, about 92% seen once. Sequenced input: naive CD4+ T cells sorted from blood. The subset: CD45RA+ positively selected. This TCR was sampled from a man aged 18 to 35 in good health. The chain joins TRBV6-5 to TRBJ1-5; maybe TRBD1 (6 bases). CDR3 amino acids: CASSYGGHQPQHF. The CDR3 DNA follows: TGTGCCAGCAGTTACGGGGGCCATCAGCCCCAGCATTTT.